The rows below give T cell receptor beta chains drawn from one sample of a study of CD8 T cells in ankylosing spondylitis. TCRdb reprocessed the 5' RACE reads via MiXCR and lists one record per CDR3 protein. The table records approximately 290,000 distinct CDR3 sequences, less than 25% of them present only once. The sequencing input was blood, either unsorted or a sorted T cell fraction (not recorded which). All receptors derive from a female donor with ankylosing spondylitis or in good health (not recorded which). Each CDR3 is given with its conserved first and last residue. The D gene is left open where the match is weak. Size tells how often a clone was seen (once, few, many) or the class of an expanded clone, and some rows leave it out.

J gene	clone size	D gene	V gene	CDR3 DNA	CDR3 protein
TRBJ2-1	few	NA	TRBV12-3/TRBV12-4	TGTGCCAGCAGCCTATTCGCCGGACAAAACAATGAGCAGTTCTTC	CASSLFAGQNNEQFF
TRBJ2-3	few	NA	TRBV12-3/TRBV12-4	TGTGCCAGCAGTAGGACTTGGCGTAGAGATACGCAGTATTTT	CASSRTWRRDTQYF
TRBJ2-7	NA	NA	TRBV5-1	TGCGCCAGCACCCTCGGGACCGGCGGGGAGCAGTACTTC	CASTLGTGGEQYF
TRBJ2-7	NA	NA	TRBV9	TGTGCCAGCAGCACAGAGCCCCGGGGTGGCGAGCAGTACTTC	CASSTEPRGGEQYF
TRBJ2-1	many	NA	TRBV12-3/TRBV12-4	TGTGCCAGCAGTCCCAGGAGGGGGCGCGGGAATGAGCAGTTCTTC	CASSPRRGRGNEQFF
TRBJ1-3	NA	NA	TRBV3-1	TGTGCCAGCAGCCCGACGGACGGTGGGGGAAACACCATATATTTT	CASSPTDGGGNTIYF
TRBJ2-7	NA	TRBD2	TRBV4-1	TGCGCCAGCAGCCAAGTCGATCTAGCGGTCTCCTACGAGCAGTACTTC	CASSQVDLAVSYEQYF
TRBJ1-1	NA	NA	TRBV20-1	TGCAGTGCCTCTCAGGGGCGGGTCACTGAAGCTTTCTTT	CSASQGRVTEAFF
TRBJ2-1	NA	NA	TRBV5-1	TGCGCCAGCAGCTTTCAAGTAAGTCGAGAGCAGTTCTTC	CASSFQVSREQFF
TRBJ2-7	NA	TRBD1	TRBV7-6	TGTGCCAGCAGTACTCAGACAGGGGACTACGAGCAGTACTTC	CASSTQTGDYEQYF
TRBJ2-1	many	TRBD2	TRBV7-6	TGTGCCAGCAGCTCAGAGGGACTAGCAAACTACAATGAGCAGTTCTTC	CASSSEGLANYNEQFF
TRBJ1-3	few	NA	TRBV15	TGTGCCACCTCCCCTACCTCTGGAAACACCATATATTTT	CATSPTSGNTIYF
TRBJ2-1	NA	NA	TRBV19	TGTGCCAGTAGTATCAAGGACGGTGCCTTCCATGAGCAGTTCTTC	CASSIKDGAFHEQFF
TRBJ1-1	few	NA	TRBV7-3	TGTGCCAGCAGCTCCGGTAGATTGAAGGAGGCTTTCTTT	CASSSGRLKEAFF
TRBJ2-2	once	NA	TRBV12-3/TRBV12-4	TGTGCCAGCAAGGAGGGGGGCGCGAACACCGGGGAGCTGTTTTTT	CASKEGGANTGELFF
TRBJ2-3	NA	NA	TRBV11-2	TGTGCCAGCAGCTTGGTGGTAGGTGGGACAGATACGCAGTATTTT	CASSLVVGGTDTQYF
TRBJ2-1	NA	TRBD1	TRBV24-1	TGTGCCACCAGTGAGGGGACAGCTGAGCAGTTCTTC	CATSEGTAEQFF
TRBJ1-1	NA	NA	TRBV20-1	TGCAGTGCTAGAGGAGAGGGACTCAAGGACACTGAAGCTTTCTTT	CSARGEGLKDTEAFF
TRBJ2-3	NA	NA	TRBV20-1	TGCAGTGCTAGAGATGGGGTTTACTCCGGTACGCAGTATTTT	CSARDGVYSGTQYF
TRBJ2-1	few	TRBD1	TRBV4-3	TGCGCCAGCAGCCAAGATGGACAGGGAGTCTCCTACAATGAGCAGTTCTTC	CASSQDGQGVSYNEQFF
TRBJ2-5	NA	NA	TRBV12-3/TRBV12-4	TGTGCCAGCAGTTTAAGCAGCGACCAAGAGACCCAGTACTTC	CASSLSSDQETQYF
TRBJ2-1	few	NA	TRBV12-3/TRBV12-4	TGTGCCAGTGGGGGGGCGCTAGTATTGGTCAATGAGCAGTTCTTC	CASGGALVLVNEQFF
TRBJ2-7	NA	TRBD1	TRBV7-2	TGTGCCAGCAGCTTAGAAACCGGGACAGGGAACGAGCAGTACTTC	CASSLETGTGNEQYF
TRBJ1-1	few	NA	TRBV15	TGTGCCACCAGCAGAGATCCCCGGGCGGGTGAAGCTTTCTTT	CATSRDPRAGEAFF
TRBJ1-5	NA	NA	TRBV27	TGTGCCAGCAGTTCTTACCGGAATCAGCCCCAGCATTTT	CASSSYRNQPQHF
TRBJ2-5	few	TRBD1	TRBV6-2/TRBV6-3	TGTGCCAGCAGGACAGGGAGAAGAGAGACCCAGTACTTC	CASRTGRRETQYF
TRBJ1-1	NA	NA	TRBV20-1	TGCAGTGCGGTCGGACAAAGACACACTGAAGCTTTCTTT	CSAVGQRHTEAFF
TRBJ2-2	NA	NA	TRBV28	TGTGCCAGCAGTTTGGTTGTCGGGGGAGGGGAGCTGTTTTTT	CASSLVVGGGELFF
TRBJ1-1	few	NA	TRBV20-1	TGCAGTGCCGGCCCCCGAGACACTGAAGCTTTCTTT	CSAGPRDTEAFF
TRBJ1-2	NA	TRBD1	TRBV6-2/TRBV6-3	TGTGCCACCTGGGACAGGGAGGAGGGCTACACCTTC	CATWDREEGYTF
TRBJ2-7	NA	NA	TRBV4-3	TGCGCCAGCAGCCAAGATTGGGTGTCCTACGAGCAGTACTTC	CASSQDWVSYEQYF
TRBJ2-3	NA	NA	TRBV6-1	TGTGCCAGCAGACGGGACTTCCAGGGCCCGCAGTATTTT	CASRRDFQGPQYF